This T cell receptor (beta chain) was observed in a study of blood T cell repertoires in COVID-19 (dated by TCRdb to about 2020). General notes on the study: Samples from collaborators originated in the United States, Italy and Spain and spanned both the acute and convalescent phases of COVID-19. The prospective study material was composed of cDNA or gDNA derived from T cells, B-cell-depleted T cells, or PBMCs. Subjects who had been exposed to COVID-19, were actively infected with it, or had recovered from it provided the deeply sampled blood TCRbeta repertoires that made up the dataset. The repertoires were made available in a free public database intended to serve as a resource for research on the immune response to SARS-CoV-2. Samples came from the ongoing ImmuneRACE study (first 160 participants) plus 1,254 subjects from 6 global collaborators. Nearly every sample came with metadata listing a de-identified subject ID, COVID-19 status, age in years and sex. Where HLA class I and class II types were available, the types were taken from metadata supplied by the sample provider, not from assay-based typing. Results and caveats for the whole study, not just this receptor: How much clinical and demographic metadata was included differed by source and by participant, and the metadata was provided uncurated.

One collaborating source in Seattle enrolled patients while the patients were actively infected and followed the patients over time throughout the course of disease. Each collaborating institution followed its own protocols to collect whole blood in K2EDTA tubes. For TCRbeta analysis, collaborators shipped samples as frozen whole blood, isolated PBMCs, or DNA extracted from either of those sample types. The CDR3 numbers 15 residues from cysteine through phenylalanine. The CDR3 DNA has 45 bases and is translated from base 1. CDR1 and CDR2, per the germline V gene, are SGHTA and FQGNSA. V is trimmed back by 5 bases and J by 2 bases, and the junction contains 6 bases that no gene match accounts for. The immunoSEQ Assay, a bias-controlled multiplex PCR, was used to amplify TCRbeta CDR3 regions from genomic DNA. The original pipeline was this. The number of nucleated cells in each sample was estimated from the amplification of reference gene primers within the assay. Sequence reads were collapsed and filtered to measure the absolute abundance of every unique TCRbeta CDR3 rearrangement. Productive Simpson clonality was computed per sample as the square root of Simpson's diversity index over productive rearrangements. As stored in TCRdb, this immuneACCESS dataset retains in-frame rearrangements with V and J assigned. A fraction of the clones does not appear; measured against another copy, unresolved V genes explain less than half of the discrepancy, and the remainder lacks a known reason. Clone size and V and J calls were adopted from that table, with D and trimming inferred from the DNA. This sample gives 150,000 to 200,000 clones in total; around nine tenths of them show up just once. About an eighth of the sample goes to the ten largest clones.

A word on this clone: Its target antigen remains unknown. No base-level quality is on record; no much larger clone is a single base apart.

The sequence is built from TRBV7-2 and TRBJ2-1; TRBD2 aligns with 7 central bases. This clonotype was sampled from a woman in her 70s with COVID-19, enrolled during active disease. Sequences were obtained from peripheral blood. At the DNA level, the sequence is TGTGCCAGCAGCCTGACCGGGACTACCTACAATGAGCAGTTCTTC. Translated, it reads CASSLTGTTYNEQFF.